A selection of T cell receptor beta chains follows, all from one sample in a study of T cell responses to AZD1222 COVID-19 vaccine. Repertoires were generated with immunoSEQ multiplex PCR, while TCRdb's copy carries only in-frame clones and drops some. The sample yields about 150,000 clones, about 91% seen once. Here the sequenced sample was peripheral blood, taken 28 days after the second AZD1222 dose. Source of these receptors: an adult who received the AZD1222 COVID-19 vaccine. Both conserved end residues are part of each CDR3. A D gene is named only where the DNA matches it firmly. Size values are once, few and many counts, or a class for expanded clones, and some rows have none.

v_call	clone_size	j_call	d_call	cdr3_aa	cdr3_nt
TRBV6-5	few	TRBJ1-5	.	CASSSDSNQPQHF	TGTGCCAGCAGTTCGGACAGCAATCAGCCCCAGCATTTT
TRBV12-3/TRBV12-4	.	TRBJ1-1	TRBD1	CASSSGGTTEAFF	TGTGCCAGCAGCTCAGGGGGAACCACTGAAGCTTTCTTT
TRBV9	.	TRBJ1-2	.	CASSGTTKGYGYTF	TGTGCCAGCAGCGGGACTACAAAGGGCTATGGCTACACCTTC
TRBV6-5	once	TRBJ1-6	.	CASRRTGDSRSPLHF	TGTGCCAGCAGACGCACAGGTGATAGTCGTTCACCCCTCCACTTT
TRBV2	.	TRBJ1-2	.	CASSPQGGRNYGYTF	TGTGCCAGCAGTCCCCAAGGGGGGAGAAACTATGGCTACACCTTC
TRBV6-2/TRBV6-3	.	TRBJ1-1	TRBD1	CASSYSPGTGNTEAFF	TGTGCCAGCAGTTACTCGCCCGGGACAGGGAACACTGAAGCTTTCTTT
TRBV20-1	.	TRBJ1-1	.	CSASLGQAADTEAFF	TGCAGTGCTAGTCTGGGTCAGGCGGCCGACACTGAAGCTTTCTTT
TRBV7-2	.	TRBJ1-2	.	CASSSGLGARYGYTF	TGTGCCAGCAGCTCCGGACTAGGGGCCCGCTATGGCTACACCTTC
TRBV5-6	.	TRBJ2-1	.	CASSLGVSYNEQFF	TGTGCCAGCAGCTTGGGGGTCTCCTACAATGAGCAGTTCTTC
TRBV7-8	.	TRBJ1-1	.	CASTTLDKAFF	TGTGCCAGCACCACACTGGATAAGGCTTTCTTT
TRBV9	.	TRBJ2-5	.	CASSLRGGIQETQYF	TGTGCCAGCAGCCTCAGAGGGGGGATCCAAGAGACCCAGTACTTC
TRBV5-4	once	TRBJ1-1	.	CASSLEATEAFF	TGTGCCAGCAGCTTGGAAGCGACTGAAGCTTTCTTT
TRBV3-1/TRBV3-2	.	TRBJ2-5	.	CASSQSGGWETQYF	TGTGCCAGCAGCCAATCCGGTGGGTGGGAGACCCAGTACTTC
TRBV11-2	.	TRBJ2-1	TRBD2	CASSSQRLAGANEQFF	TGTGCCAGCAGCTCGCAAAGACTAGCGGGAGCCAATGAGCAGTTCTTC
TRBV7-7	.	TRBJ2-2	.	CASSLGLAGELFF	TGTGCCAGCAGCTTAGGGCTAGCAGGGGAGCTGTTTTTT